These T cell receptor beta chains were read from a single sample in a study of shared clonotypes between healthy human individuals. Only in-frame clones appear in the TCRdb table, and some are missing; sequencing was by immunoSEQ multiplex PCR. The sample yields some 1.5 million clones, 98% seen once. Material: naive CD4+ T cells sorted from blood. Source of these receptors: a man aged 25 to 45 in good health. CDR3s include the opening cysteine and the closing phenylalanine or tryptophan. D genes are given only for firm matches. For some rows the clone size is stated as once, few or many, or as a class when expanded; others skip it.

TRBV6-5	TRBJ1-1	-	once	CASSYEPLDTEAFF	TGTGCCAGCAGTTACGAGCCCCTGGACACTGAAGCTTTCTTT
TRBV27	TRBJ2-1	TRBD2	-	CASSFTSGPANEQFF	TGTGCCAGCAGTTTCACTAGCGGCCCGGCCAATGAGCAGTTCTTC
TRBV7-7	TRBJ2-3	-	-	CASSLGPGSTDTQYF	TGTGCTAGCAGCTTAGGGCCCGGGAGCACAGATACGCAGTATTTT
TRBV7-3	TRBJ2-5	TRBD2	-	CASCSGRAWETQYF	TGTGCCAGCTGCTCCGGGAGGGCCTGGGAGACCCAGTACTTC
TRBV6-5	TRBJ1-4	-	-	CASSRSGTPKKLFF	TGTGCCAGCAGCCGTTCGGGGACGCCGAAAAAACTGTTTTTT
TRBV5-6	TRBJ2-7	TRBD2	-	CASSVERGRALPLGEQYF	TGTGCCAGCAGCGTGGAGCGCGGGAGGGCCCTACCCCTTGGCGAGCAGTACTTC
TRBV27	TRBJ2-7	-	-	CASTPSGELPHEQYF	TGTGCCAGCACCCCTTCAGGGGAATTACCCCACGAGCAGTACTTC
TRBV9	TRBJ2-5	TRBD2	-	CASSVAIGLAGIQETQYF	TGTGCCAGCAGCGTAGCTATAGGACTAGCGGGGATCCAAGAGACCCAGTACTTC
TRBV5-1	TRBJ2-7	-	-	CASSLVSGVSYEQYF	TGCGCCAGCAGCTTGGTGTCAGGGGTCTCCTACGAGCAGTACTTC
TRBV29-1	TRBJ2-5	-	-	CSVVGSGAIDQETQYF	TGCAGCGTTGTGGGGTCAGGGGCGATAGACCAAGAGACCCAGTACTTC
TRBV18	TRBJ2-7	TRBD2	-	CASSRTGTSGSISEQYF	TGTGCCAGCTCACGAACCGGGACTAGCGGGAGTATTAGCGAGCAGTACTTC
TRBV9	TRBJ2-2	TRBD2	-	CASSVGGTSFTGELFF	TGTGCCAGCAGCGTCGGTGGGACTAGTTTTACCGGGGAGCTGTTTTTT
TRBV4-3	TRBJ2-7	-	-	CASSQEAGRYEQYF	TGCGCCAGCAGCCAAGAGGCAGGAAGGTACGAGCAGTACTTC
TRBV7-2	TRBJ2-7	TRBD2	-	CASSLAENPYEQYF	TGTGCCAGCAGCCTAGCGGAAAATCCCTACGAGCAGTACTTC
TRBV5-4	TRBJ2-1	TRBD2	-	CASSFLPTSGRSEQFF	TGTGCCAGCAGCTTCCTCCCCACTAGCGGGAGGTCTGAGCAGTTCTTC
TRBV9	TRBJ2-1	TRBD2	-	CASSVGTSGYTSYNEQFF	TGTGCCAGCAGCGTAGGGACTAGCGGGTACACCTCCTACAATGAGCAGTTCTTC
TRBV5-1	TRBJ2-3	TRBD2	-	CASSLAAGGGDTQYF	TGCGCCAGCAGCTTGGCAGCGGGAGGAGGAGATACGCAGTATTTT
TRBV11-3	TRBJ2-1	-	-	CASSPDSSLFYNEQFF	TGTGCCAGCAGCCCTGACAGCTCCTTATTTTACAATGAGCAGTTCTTC
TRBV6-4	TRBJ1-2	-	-	CASSDQPGKGGYTF	TGTGCCAGCAGTGACCAACCTGGGAAGGGTGGCTACACCTTC
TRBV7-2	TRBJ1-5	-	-	CASSSRGSGQPQHF	TGTGCCAGCAGCTCTCGAGGGTCGGGCCAGCCCCAGCATTTT
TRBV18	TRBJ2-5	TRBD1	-	CASSPGQGETQYF	TGTGCCAGCTCACCGGGACAGGGGGAGACCCAGTACTTC
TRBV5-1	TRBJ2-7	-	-	CASSPQVTGYEQYF	TGCGCCAGCAGCCCGCAAGTCACAGGTTACGAGCAGTACTTC
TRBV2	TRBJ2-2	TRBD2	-	CASIGRGAAGELFF	TGTGCCAGCATTGGGAGGGGCGCGGCCGGGGAGCTGTTTTTT
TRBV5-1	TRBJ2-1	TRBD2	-	CASSSRLAGNEQFF	TGCGCCAGCAGCTCGAGACTAGCGGGTAATGAGCAGTTCTTC
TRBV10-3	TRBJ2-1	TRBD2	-	CAISPNSGNSYNEQFF	TGTGCCATCAGCCCTAATAGCGGGAACTCCTACAATGAGCAGTTCTTC
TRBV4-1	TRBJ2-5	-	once	CASSLADPETQYF	TGCGCCAGCAGCCTTGCAGACCCGGAGACCCAGTACTTC
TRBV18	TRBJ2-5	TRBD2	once	CASSPPGLAEGETQYF	TGTGCCAGCTCACCGCCGGGACTAGCTGAAGGCGAGACCCAGTACTTC
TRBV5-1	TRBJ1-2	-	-	CASSFLTGGGYTF	TGCGCCAGCAGCTTCTTGACAGGAGGAGGCTACACCTTC
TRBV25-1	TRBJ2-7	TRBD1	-	CASSVPGQGRYEQYF	TGTGCCAGCAGTGTCCCGGGACAGGGGCGCTACGAGCAGTACTTC
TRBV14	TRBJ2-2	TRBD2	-	CASSQGPSGPVNTGELFF	TGTGCCAGCAGCCAAGGGCCTAGCGGGCCAGTAAACACCGGGGAGCTGTTTTTT
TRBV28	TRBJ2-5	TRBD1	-	CASRDRETQYF	TGTGCCAGCAGGGACAGGGAGACCCAGTACTTC
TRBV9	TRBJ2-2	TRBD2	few	CASSVVPSGDTGELFF	TGTGCCAGCAGCGTAGTCCCTAGCGGAGACACCGGGGAGCTGTTTTTT
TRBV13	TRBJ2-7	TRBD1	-	CASSSTRQGIGDEQYF	TGTGCCAGCAGCTCTACGCGACAGGGAATAGGAGACGAGCAGTACTTC
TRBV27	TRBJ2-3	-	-	CASSARGGWTDTQYF	TGTGCCAGCAGTGCCCGGGGAGGTTGGACAGATACGCAGTATTTT
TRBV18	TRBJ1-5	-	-	CASSPSGGMIQPQHF	TGTGCCAGCTCACCGTCGGGGGGTATGATTCAGCCCCAGCATTTT
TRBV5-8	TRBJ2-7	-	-	CASSLARAGGYEQYF	TGTGCCAGCAGCTTGGCCCGAGCTGGGGGATACGAGCAGTACTTC
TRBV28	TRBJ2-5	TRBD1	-	CASSLDRVLETQYF	TGTGCCAGCAGTTTGGACAGGGTGCTAGAGACCCAGTACTTC
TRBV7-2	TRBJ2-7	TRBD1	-	CASSLLAGGYEQYF	TGTGCCAGCAGCTTACTGGCAGGGGGCTACGAGCAGTACTTC
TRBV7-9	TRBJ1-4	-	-	CASSPPTGETNEKLFF	TGTGCCAGCAGCCCACCCACGGGGGAAACTAATGAAAAACTGTTTTTT
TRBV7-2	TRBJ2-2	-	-	CASRTDWNTGELFF	TGTGCCAGCAGAACGGACTGGAACACCGGGGAGCTGTTTTTT
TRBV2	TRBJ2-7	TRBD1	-	CASSPTRDRGIDYEQYF	TGTGCCAGCAGTCCAACTAGGGACAGGGGGATCGACTACGAGCAGTACTTC